These T cell receptor beta chains were read from a single sample in a study of cytomegalovirus exposure and HLA in healthy donors. Repertoires were generated with immunoSEQ multiplex PCR, while TCRdb's copy carries only in-frame clones and drops some. The data contain approximately 54,000 clones, 89% of them singletons. The material sequenced was PBMCs. The receptors come from a woman in her late teens or twenties in good health and CMV-seropositive. Each CDR3 is given with its conserved first and last residue. Fields, in order: D gene, J gene, V gene, clone size, CDR3 DNA, CDR3 protein. A D gene is named only where the DNA matches it firmly. Clone size is not always given. Where it is, it says once, few, many or a class for expanded clones.

>-|TRBJ1-2|TRBV11-2|-
TGTGCCAGCAGTTTTAACAGCAACTATGGCTACACCTTC
CASSFNSNYGYTF
>-|TRBJ2-7|TRBV2|once
TGTGCCAGCAGTGATATTACCTACGAGCAGTACTTC
CASSDITYEQYF
>-|TRBJ2-5|TRBV6-6|-
TGTGCCAGCAGTGACCAGGGGGGACAAGAGACCCAGTACTTC
CASSDQGGQETQYF
>TRBD2|TRBJ2-7|TRBV7-9|once
TGTGCCAGCAGCTTAGTCGGGACTAGCGTCTCCTACGAGCAGTACTTC
CASSLVGTSVSYEQYF
>-|TRBJ1-1|TRBV5-1|-
TGCGCCAGCAGCTTGGGGCAGGGAGCTTTCTTT
CASSLGQGAFF
>-|TRBJ1-3|TRBV13|-
TGTGCCAGCAGTTACGGGAGCTCTGGAAACACCATATATTTT
CASSYGSSGNTIYF
>-|TRBJ2-3|TRBV5-1|once
TGCGCCAGCAGCCCCCTCCTTTTGACAGATACGCAGTATTTT
CASSPLLLTDTQYF
>TRBD1|TRBJ1-6|TRBV5-6|few
TGTGCCAGCAGCTTGGATCCAGGGGGCATTTCACCCCTCCACTTT
CASSLDPGGISPLHF
>-|TRBJ1-2|TRBV6-5|-
TGTGCCAGCAGTTCCCAGGGGCCCGCCGACGGCTACACCTTC
CASSSQGPADGYTF
>TRBD1|TRBJ1-6|TRBV5-1|-
TGCGCCAGCAGCACCGGGACAGCGGGTTCACCCCTCCACTTT
CASSTGTAGSPLHF
>-|TRBJ1-2|TRBV6-6|-
TGTGCCAGCAGTTACGAGTACCGGTATGGCTACACCTTC
CASSYEYRYGYTF
>TRBD1|TRBJ2-3|TRBV27|once
TGTGCCAGCAGTTCGCGACAGGGGGCGAGCACAGATACGCAGTATTTT
CASSSRQGASTDTQYF
>-|TRBJ1-2|TRBV7-9|-
TGTGCCAGCAGCTTAGACGGGACAACAGCTAACTATGGCTACACCTTC
CASSLDGTTANYGYTF
>-|TRBJ1-5|TRBV6-1|-
TGTGCCAGCAGTTTCAGGGGTGAGAGCAATCAGCCCCAGCATTTT
CASSFRGESNQPQHF
>-|TRBJ1-1|TRBV7-2|once
TGTGCCAGCAGCTTAAAGTTGGGCAGGGGCACTGAAGCTTTCTTT
CASSLKLGRGTEAFF
>TRBD2|TRBJ2-3|TRBV9|-
TGTGCCAGCAGCGTAGAGCCTAGCGGGGGGTATTATTTT
CASSVEPSGGYYF
>-|TRBJ2-3|TRBV9|-
TGTGCCAGCAGCGTAGGTGGAGGAGGAGGGTACACAGATACGCAGTATTTT
CASSVGGGGGYTDTQYF
>TRBD1|TRBJ1-3|TRBV7-8|-
TGTGCCAGCAGCGGACAGGGGTTAAACACCATATATTTT
CASSGQGLNTIYF
>TRBD1|TRBJ2-1|TRBV5-4|-
TGTGCCAGCAGCACCGCACAGGGGGCGGGAGAGCAGTTCTTC
CASSTAQGAGEQFF
>TRBD1|TRBJ2-2|TRBV6-5|-
TGTGCCAGCGGGGCCGGGACAGTGAACACCGGGGAGCTGTTTTTT
CASGAGTVNTGELFF
>TRBD1|TRBJ2-3|TRBV11-2|-
TGTGCCAGCAGCCTCCGGACAGGGGGGGTGTTGCACACAGATACGCAGTATTTT
CASSLRTGGVLHTDTQYF
>-|TRBJ1-2|TRBV5-6|once
TGTGCCAGCAGCTTGGTCGAGGGCGCTAACTATGGCTACACCTTC
CASSLVEGANYGYTF
>-|TRBJ1-1|TRBV19|-
TGTGCCAGTAGTCCGTTTTCGGCGGGGACTGAAGCTTTCTTT
CASSPFSAGTEAFF
>TRBD2|TRBJ2-5|TRBV2|once
TGTGCCAGCATGCTAGCGGGTGAATCGACCCAGTACTTC
CASMLAGESTQYF
>-|TRBJ2-3|TRBV28|-
TGTGCCAGCAAGCCAGGCTCTACGAGAGATACGCAGTATTTT
CASKPGSTRDTQYF
>-|TRBJ1-4|TRBV7-9|-
TGTGCCAGCAGCTTATACGAGTCAACTAATGAAAAACTGTTTTTT
CASSLYESTNEKLFF
>TRBD1|TRBJ2-5|TRBV25-1|-
TGTGCCAGCAGTGAAGGGACAGGGGCTTTGCGAGAGACCCAGTACTTC
CASSEGTGALRETQYF
>TRBD1|TRBJ2-7|TRBV6-1|-
TGTGCCAGCAGTGGGATGACAGGGGCCTACGAGCAGTACTTC
CASSGMTGAYEQYF
>-|TRBJ2-1|TRBV6-1|-
TGTGCCAGCAGGACGCCTGTGGGCGTGGAGTTCTTC
CASRTPVGVEFF
>-|TRBJ1-4|TRBV7-6|-
TGTGCCAGCAGCTTAGAACAGATAGCAACTAATGAAAAACTGTTTTTT
CASSLEQIATNEKLFF
>TRBD1|TRBJ1-6|TRBV28|-
TGTGCCAGCAGTCTTACCGGGACAGGGGTGAGCTCCTATAATTCACCCCTCCACTTT
CASSLTGTGVSSYNSPLHF
>-|TRBJ1-4|TRBV7-8|-
TGTGCCAGCAGCCAGAGACAGCTTGCAACTAATGAAAAACTGTTTTTT
CASSQRQLATNEKLFF
>-|TRBJ1-2|TRBV27|-
TGTGCCAGCAGTTCTTGGGCCGCTAACTATGGCTACACCTTC
CASSSWAANYGYTF
>TRBD1|TRBJ2-2|TRBV10-2|-
TGCGCCAGCATGTTAGGGGGCCACGGGGAGCTGTTTTTT
CASMLGGHGELFF
>TRBD1|TRBJ2-7|TRBV28|-
TGTGCCAGCAGTTCCACCGCACAGGGGGGCCTCGAGCAGTACTTC
CASSSTAQGGLEQYF
>TRBD1|TRBJ2-1|TRBV7-6|once
TGTGCCAGCAGCCCCCGGGACAGTTACCATGAGCAGTTCTTC
CASSPRDSYHEQFF
>-|TRBJ2-4|TRBV7-8|-
TGTGCCAGCAGCCTAAAAACAGGGATGGTAAACATTCAGTACTTC
CASSLKTGMVNIQYF
>TRBD2|TRBJ2-7|TRBV11-2|-
TGTGCCAGCAGCACCGGGACTAGCCCCTACGAGCAGTACTTC
CASSTGTSPYEQYF
>-|TRBJ1-1|TRBV19|-
TGTGCCAGTAGTATAGAGGGCCTGGCTGAAGCTTTCTTT
CASSIEGLAEAFF
>-|TRBJ1-1|TRBV6-5|-
TGTGCCAGCAGTTATCAAGGGGCATCAGCTTTCTTT
CASSYQGASAFF
>-|TRBJ1-1|TRBV5-4|-
TGTGCCAGCAGCTTAGATCCTTTAGTGAACACTGAAGCTTTCTTT
CASSLDPLVNTEAFF